The entry that follows covers one TCR beta chain sequence. The data were taken from a study of CD8 T cells in ankylosing spondylitis. Germline loops: CDR1 SGDLS, CDR2 YYNGEE. V lost 0 bases and J lost 6; bases outside the gene matches: 5. The CDR3 runs to 15 residues. Construction of TCR beta libraries was performed using quantitative 5'-RACE with molecular barcodes. TCRdb re-called the 5' RACE reads through MiXCR, storing one row per CDR3 protein. The sample has about 260,000 distinct CDR3 sequences; around 19% are singletons. This TCR was recovered from a male donor with ankylosing spondylitis or in good health (not recorded which). This rearrangement joins TRBV9 to TRBJ2-1; TRBD1 matches at 8 bases. Sequencing input: blood, either unsorted or a sorted T cell fraction (not recorded which). The CDR3 DNA reads as TGTGCCAGCAGCGTAGCGGGACAGGCCTTCAATGAGCAGTTCTTC. Protein: CASSVAGQAFNEQFF.